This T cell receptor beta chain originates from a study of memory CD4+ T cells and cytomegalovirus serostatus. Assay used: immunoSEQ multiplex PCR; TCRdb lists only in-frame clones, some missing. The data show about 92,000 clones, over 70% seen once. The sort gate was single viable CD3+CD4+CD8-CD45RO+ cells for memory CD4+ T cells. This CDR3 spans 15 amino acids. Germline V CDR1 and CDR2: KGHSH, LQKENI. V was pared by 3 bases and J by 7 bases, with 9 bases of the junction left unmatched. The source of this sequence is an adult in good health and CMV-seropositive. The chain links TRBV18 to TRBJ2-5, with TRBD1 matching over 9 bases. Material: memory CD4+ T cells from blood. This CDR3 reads CASSPPGQGGGTQYF. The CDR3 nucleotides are TGTGCCAGCTCACCGCCGGGACAGGGAGGTGGGACCCAGTACTTC.